This entry is about one TCR beta chain. Its antigen is unknown. Base qualities are not at hand, and no much larger clone is one base apart. These data originate in a study of blood T cell repertoires in COVID-19 (dated by TCRdb to 2018 to 2021). Study-level background: Samples from collaborators originated in the United States, Italy and Spain and spanned both the acute and convalescent phases of COVID-19. The prospective study material was composed of cDNA or gDNA derived from T cells, B-cell-depleted T cells, or PBMCs. Subjects who had been exposed to COVID-19, were actively infected with it, or had recovered from it provided the deeply sampled blood TCRbeta repertoires that made up the dataset. The repertoires were released in a freely available public database meant as a resource for research on the immune response to SARS-CoV-2. The samples were drawn from two sources: the first 160 participants of the ongoing ImmuneRACE study, and 1,000 to 1,500 subjects contributed by 6 global collaborators. Sample metadata almost always included a de-identified subject ID, COVID-19 status, age in years and sex. Where HLA class I and class II types were available, the types were taken from metadata supplied by the sample provider, not from assay-based typing.

The collaborating institutions used their own protocols to collect whole blood in K2EDTA tubes. For TCRbeta analysis, collaborator samples were shipped as frozen whole blood, as isolated PBMCs, or as DNA extracted from either sample type. TCRbeta CDR3 regions were amplified from genomic DNA using the immunoSEQ Assay, a bias-controlled multiplex PCR. The paper's data handling went like this. Within the assay, amplification of reference gene primers was used to estimate how many nucleated cells each sample contained. To quantify the absolute abundance of each unique TCRbeta CDR3 rearrangement, sequence reads were collapsed and filtered. For each sample, productive Simpson clonality was calculated as the square root of Simpson's diversity index over productive rearrangements. TCRdb limited this immuneACCESS table to in-frame rearrangements with V and J called. A share of clones is missing; checked studies link under half to unresolved V genes, and the rest is unexplained. The V and J calls and clone size were taken over from that table, and D and trimming were inferred from the DNA. For this sample there are 95,000 to 110,000 clones; just under 85% appear just once. In total, the top ten clones hold 3.3% of the sample.

Results the study describes overall, beyond this receptor: How much clinical and demographic metadata was included differed by source and by participant, and the metadata was provided uncurated.

The sequence came from a woman over 75 with active or convalescent COVID-19. Input material: peripheral blood.

The DNA sequence follows: TGTGCCAGCAGTTTTCAGGGGGTGAACACTGAAGCTTTCTTT. Its translation reads: CASSFQGVNTEAFF. The chain employs TRBV28 and TRBJ1-1, with TRBD1 matching 7 junction bases. The CDR3 contains 14 residues, cysteine and phenylalanine counted. CDR3 DNA only is kept here, 42 bases in frame from base 1. Relative to germline, V is missing 3 bases and J is missing 0 bases, with 1 base of the junction outside any gene match. CDR1 and CDR2 were assigned from the germline V gene as MDHEN and SYDVKM.